The entry below describes one TCR beta chain. The target antigen is unknown. V was pared by 6 bases and J by 4 bases, with 3 bases of the junction left unmatched. The CDR3 length is 13 residues. The germline gives CDR1 SGHTA, CDR2 FQGTGA. The entry originates in a study of cytomegalovirus exposure and HLA in healthy donors. Study details: Ancestry clustering placed about 86% of about 400 genotyped donors in the Caucasian-associated cluster.

With 60 Vbeta and 13 Jbeta primers, the PCR was carried out. TCRdb keeps only in-frame clones here, not all; method: immunoSEQ multiplex PCR. The repertoire holds about 180,000 clones, with around 80% as singletons. Study-wide results and limits: Accurate prediction of most subjects' HLA-A and HLA-B alleles from TCR beta sequences was reported. When presence/absence was analysed, sequencing depth was taken to be roughly uniform across donors. Later analysis identified a missense DCLRE1C variant that was linked to TCR beta V- and J-gene trimming.

The receptor's source is an older woman in good health and CMV-seropositive. The sequenced material came from PBMCs. V usage is TRBV7-3 and J usage is TRBJ2-5; 9 nucleotides agree with TRBD1. CDR3 sequence: CASRTGGAETQYF. In DNA, the CDR3 is TGTGCCAGCAGAACAGGGGGCGCAGAGACCCAGTACTTC.